These 19 T cell receptor beta chains originate from one sample sequenced in a study of T cells in Graves' hyperthyroidism and ophthalmopathy. Amplified TCR beta CDR3 regions came from RNA transcripts. The study used the HTBI primer set for a first-round RT-PCR of the TCR CDR3. TCRdb re-analysed the multiplex PCR reads in MiXCR, keeping a single row per CDR3 protein. This table holds approximately 700,000 distinct CDR3 sequences, over 15% found once. Sequencing was carried out using blood. The source of these receptors is a man aged 18-30 years with Graves' hyperthyroidism.

This clonotype was counted only a few times. The chain combines TRBV20-1 with TRBJ2-1, with 9 bases aligning to TRBD2. There are 15 residues in the CDR3. CDR1 is DFQATT, CDR2 SNEGSKA, per germline (reference sequence). V was clipped by 0 bases and J by 6 bases; unmatched bases: 6. CDR3 loop: CSARDPAGGFNEQFF. The CDR3 nucleotides are TGCAGTGCTAGAGATCCAGCGGGAGGCTTCAATGAGCAGTTCTTC.

V is TRBV20-1 and J is TRBJ1-1; D is perhaps TRBD1 (6 bases). V dropped 5 bases and J dropped 10 bases, with 14 bases sitting between them. CDR3 size: 11 residues. Germline-derived CDR1 and CDR2 are DFQATT and SNEGSKA (reference sequence). Written as DNA, the CDR3 is TGCAGTGCTCGAAGGACCAGGGGAGCTTTCTTT. This codes for CSARRTRGAFF.

Regarding this clonotype: This may stem from a read error, because a much larger clone lies one nucleotide away. V is TRBV30 and J is TRBJ2-1; TRBD1 agrees at 8 bases. The ends lost 5 bases at V and 10 bases at J; junction bases unmatched: 13. Looked up from germline, CDR1 is GTSNPN and CDR2 is SVGIG (reference sequence). This CDR3 comprises 14 residues. CDR3 in amino acids: CAWGPGTGYGEQFF. The CDR3 DNA sequence: TGTGCCTGGGGGCCCGGGACAGGATATGGGGAGCAGTTCTTC.

The CDR3 spells CASSWTVGYNEQFF. CDR3 DNA: TGCGCCAGCAGCTGGACTGTGGGCTACAATGAGCAGTTCTTC. V usage is TRBV5-1 and J usage is TRBJ2-1, with a possible D match to TRBD2 (5 bases). The CDR3 loop spans 14 amino acids. With 3 bases removed from V and 3 bases from J, the gap between germline ends came to 10 bases. Germline values: CDR1 SGHRS, CDR2 YFSETQ.

This clonotype was counted at least ten times. J is TRBJ2-1 and V is TRBV7-9; 9 bases map to TRBD2. The CDR3 sequence is 15 residues long. Germline assignment: CDR1 SEHNR and CDR2 FQNEAQ (reference sequence). After removal of 5 bases from V and 5 bases from J, the junction contained 7 bases not matched to a gene. The CDR3 loop reads CASSTGGLANNEQFF. For the CDR3, the DNA is TGTGCCAGCAGCACAGGCGGACTAGCGAACAATGAGCAGTTCTTC.

This clonotype was counted many times. J is TRBJ2-5 and V is TRBV20-1; no reliable D call. The V end was cut by 2 bases, the J end by 5 bases, with 12 bases between. The CDR3 spans 13 residues. Germline CDR1 is DFQATT and CDR2 is SNEGSKA (reference sequence). CDR3 sequence (DNA): TGCAGTGCTAGAAGTACCAGCGTTGAGACCCAGTACTTC. Its translation: CSARSTSVETQYF.

Remarks on this clonotype: A read error is possible here, since a much larger clone lies one base away. In DNA, the CDR3 is TGTGCCAACAGACGTTTCCGGGAATCCGGAAACACCATATATTTT. It specifies CANRRFRESGNTIYF. The gene calls are TRBV28 and TRBJ1-3; D is uncertain. The germline gives CDR1 MDHEN, CDR2 SYDVKM. CDR3 length equals 15 residues. The V end was cut by 10 bases, the J end by 4 bases, with 20 bases between. The whole variable domain, filled in from reference TRBV28 and TRBJ1-3, reads DVKVTQSSRYLVKRTGEKVFLECVQDMDHENMFWYRQDPGLGLRLIYFSYDVKMKEKGDIPEGYSVSREKKERFSLILESASTNQTSMYLCANRRFRESGNTIYFGEGSWLTVV.

The J gene is TRBJ2-7, the V gene TRBV12-3 or TRBV12-4, with D perhaps TRBD1 or TRBD2 (6 bases each). V lost 5 bases and J lost 2, with 16 bases in between. This CDR3 has 15 residues. Here the CDR3 DNA reads TGTGCCAGCAGTCGCAGGAGGGGGGTTACCTACGAGCAGTACTTC. It translates to CASSRRRGVTYEQYF.

This clonotype showed up many times. An end of the junction does not agree with germline; a read error may underlie this. This chain links TRBV5-1 with TRBJ2-1; no definite D call. Germline CDR1 reads SGHRS; CDR2 reads YFSETQ. This CDR3 comprises 12 residues. As DNA, the CDR3 is TGTGCCAGCAGTTTCAACTACAATGAGCAGTTCTTC. It translates to CASSFNYNEQFF. Based on the CDR3 plus reference TRBV5-1 and TRBJ2-1, the full variable domain is KAGVTQTPRYLIKTRGQQVTLSCSPISGHRSVSWYQQTPGQGLQFLFEYFSETQRNKGNFPGRFSGRQFSNSRSEMNVSTLELGDSALYLCASSFNYNEQFFGPGTRLTVL.

This clonotype has a count of ten or more. This chain joins TRBV27 and TRBJ2-7; 7 bases are shared with TRBD2. Germline trimming cut 4 bases from V and 4 bases from J; bases unmatched to any gene: 13. Germline CDR1 and CDR2: MNHEY and SMNVEV (reference sequence). The CDR3 runs 16 residues. This CDR3 is CASSSPRGGAGYEQYF. CDR3 sequence (DNA): TGTGCCAGCAGTTCCCCGAGGGGTGGAGCGGGGTACGAGCAGTACTTC.

V and J are TRBV7-9 and TRBJ1-2; perhaps TRBD1 as D (5 bases). The CDR3 runs to 14 residues. Germline V gene sequence: CDR1 SEHNR, CDR2 FQNEAQ (reference sequence). V lost 2 bases, J lost 5 bases, and 12 bases lay in between. The chain's CDR3 is CASSLLATAYGYTF. CDR3 sequence (DNA): TGTGCCAGCAGCTTACTAGCGACAGCGTATGGCTACACCTTC. The entire variable domain, with the rest obtained from reference TRBV7-9 and TRBJ1-2, is as follows: DTGVSQNPRHKITKRGQNVTFRCDPISEHNRLYWYRQTLGQGPEFLTYFQNEAQLEKSRLLSDRFSAERPKGSFSTLEIQRTEQGDSAMYLCASSLLATAYGYTFGSGTRLTVV.

The chain combines TRBV2 with TRBJ2-1; 16 nucleotides line up with TRBD2. CDR3 length: 15 residues. Germline values: CDR1 SNHLY, CDR2 FYNNEI. Losses at the gene ends were 6 bases for V and 16 bases for J; bases not matched to a gene: 12. The CDR3 is CASSPGLAGGPSIFF. CDR3 nucleotides: TGTGCCAGCAGCCCGGGACTAGCGGGAGGGCCTAGTATATTCTTC.

This clonotype has only a few counts. V is TRBV12-3 or TRBV12-4 and J is TRBJ2-1; a weak D match, TRBD2 (6 bases). This CDR3 comprises 14 residues. V was trimmed by 3 bases and J by 9 bases, leaving 15 bases between them. CDR3 amino acids: CASSLIAGSLEQFF. CDR3 bases: TGTGCCAGCAGTTTGATCGCGGGATCGCTTGAGCAGTTCTTC.

This clonotype was picked up a small number of times. The rearrangement links TRBV5-1 to TRBJ2-1; 10 nucleotides agree with TRBD2. With 4 bases clipped from V and 4 bases from J, the junction kept 14 bases outside the gene matches. CDR3 length: 18 amino acids. CDR1 is SGHRS, CDR2 YFSETQ, per germline. This CDR3 reads CASSPPESGRATYNEQFF. The CDR3 DNA sequence: TGCGCCAGCAGCCCCCCGGAGAGCGGGAGGGCCACTTACAATGAGCAGTTCTTC.

This clonotype has only a few counts. The V gene is TRBV20-1, the J gene TRBJ2-7, with TRBD2 matching 9 bases. The CDR3 runs 13 residues. The trim removed 3 bases at V and 4 bases at J, leaving 4 bases unmatched. From germline, CDR1 is DFQATT and CDR2 SNEGSKA (reference sequence). The CDR3 DNA reads TGCAGTGCTAGGGGGCGGGGGGGGTACGAGCAGTACTTC. Its translation is CSARGRGGYEQYF.

Ten or more counts support this clonotype. This chain joins TRBV18 and TRBJ2-4; 8 bases map to TRBD1. The CDR3 covers 16 residues. Germline lookup yields CDR1 KGHSH and CDR2 LQKENI. J was trimmed by 8 bases and V by 6 bases; bases with no gene match: 15. The CDR3 is CASSSDRGAELDIQYF. CDR3 nucleotide sequence: TGTGCCAGCTCGTCAGACAGGGGCGCGGAATTAGACATTCAGTACTTC.

As DNA, the CDR3 is TGTGCCAGCAGCCTGGACAGGGGGATGTGGAGCGGGGAGCTGTTTTTT. It specifies CASSLDRGMWSGELFF. The chain is built from TRBV6-1 and TRBJ2-2; 10 nucleotides match TRBD1. Germline-derived CDR1 and CDR2 are MNHNS and SASEGT. The ends lost 6 bases at V and 7 bases at J; junction bases unmatched: 11. CDR3 length: 16 amino acids.

The chain employs TRBV7-9 and TRBJ2-7; D perhaps matches TRBD2 (6 bases). Germline CDR1 reads SEHNR; CDR2 reads FQNEAQ (reference sequence). Trimming removed 4 bases at V and 2 bases at J, with 15 bases between. This CDR3 has 15 residues. The CDR3 DNA reads as TGTGCCAGCAGCTCGGAGGGGCGTCTGGCCTACGAGCAGTACTTC. As protein: CASSSEGRLAYEQYF.

Ten or more counts support this clonotype. The chain employs TRBV18 and TRBJ2-3; no clear D. The V and J ends lost 3 bases and 0 bases respectively, with 10 bases between them. Germline CDR1 is KGHSH and CDR2 is LQKENI. The CDR3 length is 15 residues. As DNA, the CDR3 is TGTGCCAGCTCACCTAGTCCTCATAGCACAGATACGCAGTATTTT. Residues: CASSPSPHSTDTQYF.